This T cell receptor (beta chain) was recovered during a study of T cell repertoires and HLA-DP antigens. Untouched CD4+ T cells were isolated by negative selection, averaging about 98% purity. Untouched CD4+ T cells were bead-isolated from PBMC at around 98% purity. To note about this clone: Its specificity is not known.

Assay used: immunoSEQ multiplex PCR; TCRdb lists only in-frame clones, some missing. Of about 89,000 clones in the sample, approximately 89% were seen once. This CDR3 comprises 13 residues. Germline V gene data show CDR1 as SGHTS and CDR2 as YDEGEE. V was pared by 0 bases and J by 8 bases, with 6 bases between. This clonotype was obtained from a man over 45 in good health and CMV-seronegative. The chain couples TRBV5-8 to TRBJ1-6; D is undetermined. Sequences were obtained from CD4+ T cells from PBMCs. CDR3 in DNA: TGTGCCAGCAGCTTGGGGCGGGATTCACCCCTCCACTTT. It specifies CASSLGRDSPLHF.